This T cell receptor beta chain came from a study of blood T cells in healthy people across ages. Details on this clonotype: Its antigen is undetermined.

CDR3 size: 13 residues. CDR1 ENHRY and CDR2 SYGVKD come from the germline V gene. V was trimmed by 5 bases and J by 5 bases, leaving 12 bases between them. For the second PCR, which ran for about 7 to 11 cycles, a sample-barcoded 5' primer and a J-beta primer mix were used. TCRdb recomputed calls from the 5' RACE reads with MiXCR, one row per CDR3 protein. The data show about 760,000 distinct CDR3 sequences, with about 61% seen just once and around 25% held by the top ten. Whole-study results and caveats: There was a strong correlation between TCR beta diversity and naive T cell percentage. The long-lived group displayed more naive CD4+ cells, plus higher diversity, than the aged donors did.

The sample, about 9.2 milliliters of peripheral blood, was drawn from each donor. The chain carries TRBV10-3 and TRBJ2-5; no definite D call. This clonotype originated in a man in his forties or fifties in good health. Input material: blood. DNA of the CDR3: TGTGCCATCAGTCGGACGGACGAGGAGACCCAGTACTTC. It is translated as CAISRTDEETQYF.